Shown below are 22 T cell receptor beta chains from a single sample sequenced in a study of PD-L1 blockade in urothelial cancer. As for time point: peripheral blood 6 weeks after treatment start. Here immunoSEQ multiplex PCR was the method, and the copy in TCRdb shows in-frame clones only, minus some. Of more than 95,000 clones in the sample, roughly 91% were seen once. The sequenced sample was PBMCs, obtained around atezolizumab (anti-PD-L1) treatment. Every receptor here comes from a man between 60 and 75 years old with urothelial cancer.

The chain's CDR3 is CASSLWVAGERGTDTQYF. In nucleotides, the CDR3 is TGTGCCAGCAGTTTATGGGTAGCGGGAGAGAGGGGGACAGATACGCAGTATTTT. This rearrangement joins TRBV27 to TRBJ2-3; TRBD2 agrees at 9 bases. Germline V gene sequence: CDR1 MNHEY, CDR2 SMNVEV (reference sequence). The CDR3 extends over 18 amino acids. The J segment lost 3 bases and the V segment lost 1 base, leaving 11 bases of the junction unmatched.

This sequence joins TRBV30 and TRBJ1-5; a possible D gene is TRBD1 (6 bases). In germline, CDR1 is GTSNPN, CDR2 SVGIG (reference sequence). The CDR3 is 14 amino acids. V was shortened by 1 base and J by 7 bases, with 14 bases between the two germline ends. CDR3 coding DNA: TGTGCCTGGAGTGGATGGGGGCCTGGGCAGCCCCAGCATTTT. It yields the protein CAWSGWGPGQPQHF.

The chain carries TRBV5-1 and TRBJ2-3, with 12 bases matching TRBD2. Germline CDR1 reads SGHRS; CDR2 reads YFSETQ. V shed 4 bases and J 4 bases; nucleotides not matched to a gene: 7. The CDR3 has 16 amino acids. In DNA form, the CDR3 reads TGCGCCAGCAGCCCCTTGACTAGCGGGGGTTCAGATACGCAGTATTTT. This translates into CASSPLTSGGSDTQYF.

This chain links TRBV27 with TRBJ2-6, with a possible D match to TRBD2 (5 bases). The V gene's germline CDR1 is MNHEY and CDR2 SMNVEV (reference sequence). Trimming stripped 5 bases from V and 4 bases from J, with 15 bases between. This CDR3 is 16 amino acids long. CDR3 amino acids: CASSPVTGLGANVLTF. CDR3 DNA sequence: TGTGCCAGCAGTCCCGTCACGGGGTTGGGGGCCAACGTCCTGACTTTC.

The chain carries TRBV7-9 and TRBJ2-1; D perhaps matches TRBD1 (6 bases). The ends were cut back, 5 bases at V and 7 bases at J, with 9 bases in the middle. There are 12 residues in the CDR3. Looked up from germline, CDR1 is SEHNR and CDR2 is FQNEAQ (reference sequence). CDR3 coding DNA: TGTGCCAGCAGCAAGGGGGTAAATGAGCAGTTCTTC. It codes for CASSKGVNEQFF. The full variable domain, with the rest looked up from reference TRBV7-9 and TRBJ2-1, is DTGVSQNPRHKITKRGQNVTFRCDPISEHNRLYWYRQTLGQGPEFLTYFQNEAQLEKSRLLSDRFSAERPKGSFSTLEIQRTEQGDSAMYLCASSKGVNEQFFGPGTRLTVL.

This sequence joins TRBV6-1 and TRBJ2-3; TRBD1 matches 8 bases. The CDR3 is 15 amino acids. Unmatched junction bases numbered 3, after V lost 4 bases and J lost 0 bases. Germline-derived CDR1 and CDR2 are MNHNS and SASEGT. CDR3 amino acids: CASSGQGTSTDTQYF. CDR3 DNA: TGTGCCAGCAGTGGACAGGGGACTAGCACAGATACGCAGTATTTT.

This chain joins TRBV2 and TRBJ1-5, with unresolved D. CDR3 length: 14 amino acids. V lost 2 bases, J lost 11 bases, and 16 bases lay in between. CDR1 SNHLY and CDR2 FYNNEI come from the germline V gene. The DNA of the CDR3 is TGTGCCAGCAGTGAAACAACGCCTGGCTCATCCCAGCATTTT. It specifies CASSETTPGSSQHF.

This clone was picked up one time. The chain carries TRBV5-1 and TRBJ2-7; D is ambiguous. V gave up 4 bases and J gave up 0 bases, with 17 bases separating them. CDR3 size: 16 residues. CDR1 and CDR2 from the germline V gene are SGHRS and YFSETQ. This CDR3 is CASSDASRYNSYEQYF. In nucleotides, the CDR3 is TGCGCCAGCAGCGATGCGTCCAGGTACAACTCCTACGAGCAGTACTTC.

The chain recombines TRBV6-5 with TRBJ1-4; D remains unclear. The CDR3 is made up of 15 amino acids. Germline-derived CDR1 and CDR2 are MNHEY and SVGAGI. With 0 bases removed from V and 5 bases from J, the gap between germline ends came to 10 bases. CDR3 nucleotides: TGTGCCAGCAGTTACTCGACTAATCGGAATGAAAAACTGTTTTTT. This codes for CASSYSTNRNEKLFF.

As DNA, the CDR3 is TGTGCCATCAGTGAACCGAGCTCCTACGAGCAGTACTTC. Residues: CAISEPSSYEQYF. This chain uses TRBV10-3 with TRBJ2-7, with D unresolved. CDR1 is ENHRY, CDR2 SYGVKD, per germline. The length of the CDR3 is 13 residues. The V gene lost 3 bases and the J gene lost 0 bases, with 6 bases spanning the gap.

The V call is TRBV29-1, the J call TRBJ2-2; TRBD1 aligns across 8 bases. With 4 bases clipped from V and 6 bases from J, the junction kept 13 bases outside the gene matches. Germline CDR1 and CDR2: SQVTM and ANQGSEA. The CDR3 has 16 amino acids. CDR3 coding DNA: TGCAGCGTTGCGACCATCGGACAGGGTAGGGCCGGGGAGCTGTTTTTT. Translating gives CSVATIGQGRAGELFF.

The chain joins TRBV5-1 to TRBJ2-4; the match to TRBD1 covers 7 bases. This CDR3 spans 13 amino acids. Per the germline V gene, CDR1 is SGHRS and CDR2 is YFSETQ. The ends lost 4 bases at V and 8 bases at J; junction bases unmatched: 6. This chain's CDR3 is CASSPTGSDIQYF. The DNA of the CDR3 is TGCGCCAGCAGCCCGACAGGGTCGGACATTCAGTACTTC.

This chain connects TRBV15 to TRBJ2-7; TRBD2 matches 7 bases. V shed 4 bases, J shed 5 bases, and the junction held 11 bases outside the gene matches. Germline CDR1 is LNHNV and CDR2 is YYDKDF (reference sequence). The CDR3 sequence is 15 residues long. The CDR3: CATSKETSRRDEQYF. CDR3 nucleotides: TGTGCCACCAGCAAGGAGACTAGCCGGAGGGACGAGCAGTACTTC.

With respect to this clone: Other DNA sequences from this sample encode an identical CDR3 as well. The chain employs TRBV18 and TRBJ2-5, with 7 nucleotides matching TRBD2. The CDR3 has 11 amino acids. The V and J ends lost 6 bases and 5 bases, in that order; junction bases with no gene match: 0. Germline V gene data show CDR1 as KGHSH and CDR2 as LQKENI. CDR3 nucleotide sequence: TGTGCCAGCTCCGGGGGGGAGACCCAGTACTTC. This encodes CASSGGETQYF.

A single count supports this clone. V gene TRBV4-2 combines with J gene TRBJ2-3; D might be TRBD1 (6 bases). Germline V gene lookup returns CDR1 LGHNA and CDR2 YNFKEQ. The CDR3 has 16 residues. Trimming cost V 0 bases and J 2 bases, with 12 bases left between them. CDR3 sequence reads: CASSQEAGAPTDTQYF. The CDR3 coding sequence is TGTGCCAGCAGCCAAGAAGCAGGGGCTCCCACAGATACGCAGTATTTT.

The rearrangement uses TRBV7-6 and TRBJ2-5; maybe TRBD1 (6 bases). The CDR3 is 14 amino acids. CDR1 is SGHVS and CDR2 is FNYEAQ in the germline V gene. V was trimmed by 5 bases and J by 2 bases, leaving 12 bases between them. CDR3 protein: CASSPRRGQETQYF. The CDR3 nucleotides are TGTGCCAGCAGCCCTCGCAGGGGACAAGAGACCCAGTACTTC.

This rearrangement joins TRBV18 to TRBJ1-1; D is undetermined. The CDR3 totals 13 residues. Germline CDR1 and CDR2: KGHSH and LQKENI. V dropped 3 bases and J dropped 3 bases, with 8 bases sitting between them. In DNA, the CDR3 is TGTGCCAGCTCACCTAGCCAAGACACTGAAGCTTTCTTT. Protein sequence: CASSPSQDTEAFF.

This clone was detected only a few times. The chain has TRBV4-1 and TRBJ1-5; a weak D match, TRBD1 (5 bases). CDR3 length: 13 residues. Germline lookup yields CDR1 MGHRA and CDR2 YSYEKL. V lost 3 bases and J 5 bases, leaving 8 bases between the germline ends. The CDR3 reads CASSHRVHQPQHF. DNA for the CDR3: TGCGCCAGCAGCCACAGGGTGCATCAGCCCCAGCATTTT.

This clone was seen a single time. The junction differs from germline at one of its ends, possibly a read error. This chain uses TRBV7-7 with TRBJ2-7, with 10 bases matching TRBD2. Per germline, CDR1 SSHAT and CDR2 FNYEAQ (reference sequence). The CDR3 runs 16 residues. CDR3 bases: TGTGCTAGCAGCCCAGCCCCCAGCGGGAGGGCCCACGAGCAGTACTTC. Protein product: CASSPAPSGRAHEQYF.

This clone was detected only a few times. V gene TRBV5-6 combines with J gene TRBJ2-7; 10 nucleotides agree with TRBD1. Germline CDR1 SGHDT, CDR2 YYEEEE. This CDR3 is built from 15 residues. V dropped 0 bases and J dropped 2; count of bases not matched to a gene: 2. In DNA, the CDR3 is TGTGCCAGCAGCTTGGTAGGACAGGGGGCCTACGAGCAGTACTTC. Translating gives CASSLVGQGAYEQYF.

The chain couples TRBV28 to TRBJ1-2; 8 bases line up with TRBD1. The germline V gene encodes CDR1 MDHEN and CDR2 SYDVKM. The CDR3 covers 15 residues. J lost 6 bases, V lost 4 bases, and 10 bases had no gene match. The CDR3 DNA reads as TGTGCCAGCAGTTCCTCCGGACAGGGAGGACATGGCTACACCTTC. It is translated as CASSSSGQGGHGYTF.

The chain has TRBV5-1 and TRBJ1-2, with a tentative D call TRBD1 (5 bases). The CDR3 runs 15 residues. Germline loops: CDR1 SGHRS, CDR2 YFSETQ. Trimming stripped 2 bases from V and 6 bases from J, with 17 bases between. In DNA, the CDR3 is TGCGCCAGCAGCTTCCTTACAGGCGCCTCTGATGGCTACACCTTC. It specifies CASSFLTGASDGYTF.